This TCR beta chain was observed in a study of blood T cell repertoires in COVID-19. For the study at large: Collection of acute and convalescent COVID-19 samples took place in the United States, Italy and Spain. The cDNA or gDNA used as material had been derived from T cells, B-cell-depleted T cells, or PBMCs.

Trimming pared 7 bases from V and 2 bases from J, leaving 18 bases between. The CDR3 covers 15 residues. CDR1 and CDR2 (germline): LNHDA, SQIVND (reference sequence). Under the authors' procedure: Reference gene primer amplification gave estimated nucleated cell counts. This table comes from immunoSEQ multiplex PCR, and its TCRdb copy is limited to in-frame clones, with some not included. From that table come the V and J calls and clone size; the DNA was used to work out D and trimming. The data hold under 350,000 clones, with 85% observed a single time. Source material: peripheral blood. This chain uses TRBV19 with TRBJ2-7; D may be TRBD2 (5 bases). This receptor was identified in a human donor in a cohort sampled during active COVID-19. The CDR3 sequence is CASTARAGQTYEQYF. In DNA, the CDR3 is TGTGCCAGTACCGCGCGGGCAGGTCAAACCTACGAGCAGTACTTC.